These 13 T cell receptor beta chains originate from one sample sequenced in a study of shared clonotypes between healthy human individuals. Repertoires were generated with immunoSEQ multiplex PCR, while TCRdb's copy carries only in-frame clones and drops some. Of 2 million to 3 million clones in the sample, 93% were seen once. The sample consisted of naive CD4+ T cells from PBMCs. Described subset: CD45RA+ positively selected. These receptors were taken from a young man in good health. Some clones in this sample may be carry-over from other donors' samples.

The genes are TRBV5-4 and TRBJ1-2; the D gene is possibly TRBD1 (6 bases). Trimming removed 4 bases at V and 5 bases at J, with 15 bases between. The CDR3 is made up of 14 amino acids. Germline CDR1 SGHNT, CDR2 YYREEE (reference sequence). The CDR3 loop reads CASSGWGAEYGYTF. The CDR3, as DNA: TGTGCCAGCAGCGGGTGGGGGGCGGAGTATGGCTACACCTTC.

This chain connects TRBV7-2 to TRBJ1-2; no definite D call. Germline lookup yields CDR1 SGHTA and CDR2 FQGNSA. This CDR3 is 12 amino acids long. Trimming took 0 bases from V and 8 from J, leaving 7 bases between them. In DNA form, the CDR3 reads TGTGCCAGCAGCTTAGCGGGATGGGGCTACACCTTC. Translation: CASSLAGWGYTF.

The chain is built from TRBV30 and TRBJ2-5; D remains unclear. TRBJ2-7 matches the DNA end more closely, so the J call is doubtful. Germline V gene data show CDR1 as GTSNPN and CDR2 as SVGIG (reference sequence). This CDR3 comprises 13 residues. In nucleotides, the CDR3 is TGTGCCTGGAGTGAGGGCCACTCCTACGAGCAGTACTTC. Protein: CAWSEGHSYEQYF.

This clone came up once. The chain uses TRBV27 and TRBJ1-3, with 10 bases that match TRBD1. In germline, CDR1 is MNHEY, CDR2 SMNVEV (reference sequence). The V segment lost 4 bases and the J segment 6 bases; nucleotides outside the gene matches: 3. CDR3 length: 14 residues. CDR3 coding DNA: TGTGCCAGCAGTTCCGACAGGGGGCTAAACACCATATATTTT. The encoded protein is CASSSDRGLNTIYF.

The J gene is TRBJ1-6, the V gene TRBV6-5; no reliable D call. Germline loops: CDR1 MNHEY, CDR2 SVGAGI. The CDR3 runs to 13 residues. Trimming stripped 4 bases from V and 7 bases from J, with 8 bases between. CDR3 nucleotide sequence: TGTGCCAGCAGTTTTAACAAAAATTCACCCCTCCACTTT. Amino acid sequence: CASSFNKNSPLHF.

The rearrangement links TRBV6-5 to TRBJ2-7; no clear D gene. Deletions cut 0 bases from V and 3 bases from J, with 15 bases between. The CDR3 has 16 residues. Germline V lookup: CDR1 MNHEY, CDR2 SVGAGI. The DNA of the CDR3 is TGTGCCAGCAGTTACTCGAATGGGGTGCCGGACTACGAGCAGTACTTC. Its translation: CASSYSNGVPDYEQYF.

This chain connects TRBV5-1 to TRBJ1-2; D may be TRBD1 (5 bases). Germline CDR1 SGHRS, CDR2 YFSETQ. V was trimmed by 4 bases and J by 4 bases, leaving 11 bases between them. The length of the CDR3 is 13 residues. The CDR3 nucleotides are TGCGCCAGCAGCCCAGGGACGGTCTATGGCTACACCTTC. This gives the protein CASSPGTVYGYTF.

The genes are TRBV6-6 and TRBJ1-3, with D tentatively TRBD1 (6 bases). In germline, CDR1 is MNHNY, CDR2 SVGAGI (reference sequence). The CDR3 loop spans 15 amino acids. V was shortened by 0 bases and J by 6 bases, with 12 bases between the two germline ends. The CDR3 here is CASSYSQGQANTIYF. CDR3 nucleotides: TGTGCCAGCAGTTACTCGCAGGGGCAGGCAAACACCATATATTTT.

The chain employs TRBV28 and TRBJ1-5; 7 bases fit TRBD1. The ends lost 6 bases at V and 3 bases at J; junction bases unmatched: 5. The germline V gene encodes CDR1 MDHEN and CDR2 SYDVKM. The CDR3 has 14 amino acids. The CDR3 loop reads CASRIDRVNQPQHF. The CDR3, as DNA: TGTGCCAGCAGGATCGACAGGGTCAATCAGCCCCAGCATTTT.

This chain links TRBV7-2 with TRBJ2-3, with TRBD2 matching over 11 bases. The CDR3 covers 15 residues. The junction had 6 bases not matched to a gene; V was cut back by 5 bases and J by 5 bases. Germline V CDR1 and CDR2: SGHTA, FQGNSA. The CDR3 DNA is TGTGCCAGCAGCAAACTAGCGGGAGTCATAGATACGCAGTATTTT. Its protein product is CASSKLAGVIDTQYF.

With respect to this clone: This sample includes further DNA sequences coding for the same CDR3. The chain links TRBV2 to TRBJ1-1; 8 nucleotides align to TRBD1. Unmatched junction bases numbered 1, after V lost 3 bases and J lost 4 bases. This CDR3 is 13 amino acids long. Germline V gene data show CDR1 as SNHLY and CDR2 as FYNNEI. CDR3 amino acids: CASSDRGLTEAFF. The CDR3 region has the DNA TGTGCCAGCAGTGACAGGGGGCTCACTGAAGCTTTCTTT.

The chain links TRBV5-1 to TRBJ2-7; 7 bases align to TRBD1. CDR3 length: 13 amino acids. Losses at the gene ends were 8 bases for V and 3 bases for J; bases not matched to a gene: 8. CDR1 is SGHRS, CDR2 YFSETQ, per germline. In nucleotides, the CDR3 is TGCGCCAGGAAAGACAGGGAAAACTACGAGCAGTACTTC. Translating gives CARKDRENYEQYF.

The chain recombines TRBV4-1 with TRBJ2-7, with D perhaps matching TRBD2 (6 bases). This CDR3 contains 14 residues. Trimming pared 8 bases from V and 3 bases from J, leaving 17 bases between. Germline CDR1 is MGHRA and CDR2 is YSYEKL. Written as DNA, the CDR3 is TGCGCCAGCGCAAGCCCGGGACTCCTCTACGAGCAGTACTTC. Translating gives CASASPGLLYEQYF.